This entry concerns a single TCR beta chain. CDR1 and CDR2 from the germline V gene are SGHDT and YYEEEE. The CDR3 is 15 amino acids. V was cut by 3 bases and J by 2 bases, with 12 bases left in between. The sample comes from a study of blood T cell repertoires in COVID-19. Clinical history as reported by participants underpinned cohort assignment. The protocol was immunoSEQ multiplex PCR, while the TCRdb copy is restricted to in-frame clones and leaves out a portion. The table lists around 400,000 clones, around 86% of them singletons. Sequencing input: PBMCs or T cells enriched from blood (not recorded which). This sequence joins TRBV5-6 and TRBJ2-1; D perhaps matches TRBD2 (5 bases). This clonotype was obtained from a woman aged 45-65 years who had recovered from COVID-19. In DNA, the CDR3 is TGTGCCAGCAGCTCAAGTCCCGGGACCTACAATGAGCAGTTCTTC. This codes for CASSSSPGTYNEQFF. The entire variable domain, with the rest obtained from reference TRBV5-6 and TRBJ2-1, is as follows: DAGVTQSPTHLIKTRGQQVTLRCSPKSGHDTVSWYQQALGQGPQFIFQYYEEEERQRGNFPDRFSGHQFPNYSSELNVNALLLGDSALYLCASSSSPGTYNEQFFGPGTRLTVL.